The 18 T cell receptor beta chains reported below all come from one sample, sequenced in a study of cytomegalovirus exposure and HLA in healthy donors. Amplification used 60 Vbeta primers and 13 Jbeta primers. This table comes from immunoSEQ multiplex PCR, and its TCRdb copy is limited to in-frame clones, with some not included. The sample lists nearly 110,000 clones; about 72% were seen once. Material for sequencing was PBMCs. The receptors were sampled from a man between 18 and 29 years old in good health and CMV-seronegative.

V usage is TRBV6-5 and J usage is TRBJ2-5; 7 bases line up with TRBD2. Germline assignment: CDR1 MNHEY and CDR2 SVGAGI. This CDR3 has 14 amino acids. J gave up 3 bases and V 10 bases, and 11 bases lay outside the gene matches. This chain's CDR3 is CATAGGFEEETQYF. As DNA, the CDR3 is TGTGCCACCGCCGGGGGGTTCGAAGAAGAGACCCAGTACTTC.

The V gene is TRBV5-4, the J gene TRBJ2-7, with D tentatively TRBD1 (8 bases). The CDR3 is made up of 15 amino acids. V lost 4 bases and J 2 bases, leaving 16 bases between the germline ends. Germline CDR1 is SGHNT and CDR2 is YYREEE (reference sequence). The CDR3 loop is CASSPTGGGTYEQYF. The CDR3 DNA sequence: TGTGCCAGCAGCCCAACAGGGGGGGGCACCTACGAGCAGTACTTC. The entire variable domain, with the rest obtained from reference TRBV5-4 and TRBJ2-7, is as follows: ETGVTQSPTHLIKTRGQQVTLRCSSQSGHNTVSWYQQALGQGPQFIFQYYREEENGRGNFPPRFSGLQFPNYSSELNVNALELDDSALYLCASSPTGGGTYEQYFGPGTRLTVT.

The chain carries TRBV29-1 and TRBJ2-3; TRBD2 aligns across 12 bases. Trimming took 7 bases from V and 7 from J; bases not matched to a gene: 6. Germline V gene data show CDR1 as SQVTM and CDR2 as ANQGSEA. The CDR3 sequence is 13 residues long. The CDR3 DNA reads as TGCAGCGACCTAGCGGGGGGGACTAATACGCAGTATTTT. Amino acids: CSDLAGGTNTQYF.

The chain couples TRBV7-9 to TRBJ2-1; D is undetermined. Germline values: CDR1 SEHNR, CDR2 FQNEAQ (reference sequence). This CDR3 is built from 13 residues. V was pared by 3 bases and J by 6 bases, with 9 bases between. The CDR3 DNA follows: TGTGCCAGCAGCTTGACTGGAACCAATGAGCAGTTCTTC. Protein sequence: CASSLTGTNEQFF.

The genes are TRBV9 and TRBJ2-7; tentative D call: TRBD2 (5 bases). Germline V gene sequence: CDR1 SGDLS, CDR2 YYNGEE. V lost 5 bases, J lost 7 bases, and 22 bases lay in between. The CDR3 spans 15 residues. The CDR3 here is CASSGSADPRSEQYF. In DNA form, the CDR3 reads TGTGCCAGCAGTGGGAGCGCGGATCCTAGAAGTGAGCAGTACTTC.

In the case of this clone: The final CDR3 position lacks the conserved phenylalanine or tryptophan, pointing to a likely read error. Because the CDR3's place on the DNA is in doubt, the DNA is left out and the CDR3 is given as listed by TCRdb. The chain recombines TRBV19 with TRBJ2-7; TRBD2, the table's D call, lacks a check against the DNA. From germline, CDR1 is LNHDA and CDR2 SQIVND (reference sequence). The CDR3 numbers 10 amino acids, ends counted. The CDR3 sequence is CASSMGSKRL.

The V gene is TRBV27, the J gene TRBJ2-7; 8 bases are a match to TRBD1. There are 15 residues in the CDR3. Germline values: CDR1 MNHEY, CDR2 SMNVEV (reference sequence). Unmatched junction bases numbered 9, after V lost 2 bases and J lost 6 bases. As DNA, the CDR3 is TGTGCCAGCAGTTTAGCCGCAGGGGGCTTAGGCGAGCAGTACTTC. Amino acid sequence: CASSLAAGGLGEQYF.

The chain links TRBV25-1 to TRBJ2-7, with D tentatively TRBD2 (5 bases). Looked up from germline, CDR1 is MGHDK and CDR2 is SYGVNS. Trimming cost V 4 bases and J 7 bases, with 17 bases left between them. CDR3 length equals 14 residues. The CDR3 nucleotides are TGTGCCAGCAGTGTCGGAGGCCCTCCGTGGGAGCAGTACTTC. This sequence encodes CASSVGGPPWEQYF.

V usage is TRBV11-2 and J usage is TRBJ1-3; D not resolved. Deletions cut 3 bases from V and 0 bases from J, with 15 bases between. The CDR3 is 17 amino acids. Germline-derived CDR1 and CDR2 are SGHAT and FQNNGV. This CDR3 is CASSFPQESSSGNTIYF. CDR3 DNA sequence: TGTGCCAGCAGCTTTCCCCAGGAATCCTCCTCTGGAAACACCATATATTTT.

This clone showed up just once. The chain links TRBV9 to TRBJ2-7, with TRBD1 as a possible D gene (7 bases). V was trimmed by 2 bases and J by 6 bases, leaving 15 bases between them. The CDR3 has 14 residues. Germline CDR1 SGDLS, CDR2 YYNGEE. The CDR3 protein is CASSVAGGGGEQYF. The CDR3 DNA reads as TGTGCCAGCAGCGTGGCAGGGGGAGGTGGCGAGCAGTACTTC. The full variable domain, its missing parts supplied by reference TRBV9 and TRBJ2-7, is DSGVTQTPKHLITATGQRVTLRCSPRSGDLSVYWYQQSLDQGLQFLIQYYNGEERAKGNILERFSAQQFPDLHSELNLSSLELGDSALYFCASSVAGGGGEQYFGPGTRLTVT.

The chain combines TRBV7-9 with TRBJ1-5; D not certain. This CDR3 has 13 residues. V was pared by 5 bases and J by 5 bases, with 10 bases between. Per germline, CDR1 SEHNR and CDR2 FQNEAQ (reference sequence). The DNA of the CDR3 is TGTGCCAGCAGCGTGGAGAGCCATCAGCCCCAGCATTTT. It encodes CASSVESHQPQHF.

The CDR3 reads CATSTWAGLAIREQFF. The CDR3 DNA reads as TGTGCCACCAGCACCTGGGCGGGACTAGCCATCAGGGAGCAGTTCTTC. This rearrangement joins TRBV15 to TRBJ2-1; the match to TRBD2 covers 9 bases. Trimming removed 4 bases from V and 10 bases from J; junction bases left unmatched: 14. Germline CDR1 reads LNHNV; CDR2 reads YYDKDF (reference sequence). This CDR3 is 16 amino acids long. Complete variable domain (other parts from reference TRBV15 and TRBJ2-1): DAMVIQNPRYQVTQFGKPVTLSCSQTLNHNVMYWYQQKSSQAPKLLFHYYDKDFNNEADTPDNFQSRRPNTSFCFLDIRSPGLGDTAMYLCATSTWAGLAIREQFFGPGTRLTVL.

The CDR3 loop reads CASSVSTSGGSYEQYF. The CDR3 DNA is TGTGCCAGCAGCGTTTCGACTAGCGGGGGGTCCTACGAGCAGTACTTC. The chain uses TRBV9 and TRBJ2-7; 13 bases fit TRBD2. The junction had 3 bases not matched to a gene; V was cut back by 2 bases and J by 1 base. The CDR3 has 16 amino acids. Germline CDR1 SGDLS, CDR2 YYNGEE.

The rearrangement uses TRBV4-3 and TRBJ1-4; tentative D call: TRBD1 (6 bases). CDR1 LGHNA and CDR2 YSLEER come from the germline V gene. The CDR3 totals 15 residues. Deletions cut 1 base from V and 7 bases from J, with 13 bases between. The DNA for the CDR3 is TGCGCCAGCAGCCAAGGACAGGAGTGGCGTGAAAAACTGTTTTTT. Protein: CASSQGQEWREKLFF.

This rearrangement joins TRBV18 to TRBJ2-2, with TRBD2 as a possible D gene (7 bases). The CDR3 length is 14 residues. Between the trimmed V and J ends, which lost 8 bases and 6 bases, there was a span of 16 bases. Germline V lookup: CDR1 KGHSH, CDR2 LQKENI. DNA for the CDR3: TGTGCCAGCCCCCAAGGGGGGGAAGCCGGGGAGCTGTTTTTT. This encodes CASPQGGEAGELFF.

The rearrangement uses TRBV9 and TRBJ1-6; no clear D gene. The CDR3 runs 15 residues. Trimming removed 4 bases at V and 0 bases at J, with 8 bases between. Germline-derived CDR1 and CDR2 are SGDLS and YYNGEE. In DNA form, the CDR3 reads TGTGCCAGCAGCCCCAGTGGCTCCTATAATTCACCCCTCCACTTT. Residues: CASSPSGSYNSPLHF.

The chain uses TRBV29-1 and TRBJ1-6; TRBD1 aligns across 7 bases. This CDR3 is 13 amino acids long. Germline V lookup: CDR1 SQVTM, CDR2 ANQGSEA. With 7 bases clipped from V and 5 bases from J, the junction kept 5 bases outside the gene matches. This CDR3 is CSAGDSNNSPLHF. CDR3 bases: TGCAGCGCCGGGGACAGTAATAATTCACCCCTCCACTTT.

This chain joins TRBV27 and TRBJ1-4, with D tentatively TRBD1 (6 bases). This CDR3 spans 15 amino acids. Trimming took off 6 bases at V and 12 bases at J, with 23 bases between the two ends. Germline V CDR1 and CDR2: MNHEY, SMNVEV (reference sequence). This CDR3 is CASRLTQGLAGELFF. The CDR3 bases are TGTGCCAGCAGATTAACCCAGGGGCTTGCAGGCGAACTGTTTTTT.